This T cell receptor (beta chain) was found in a study of blood T cell repertoires in COVID-19. With 5 bases removed from V and 6 bases from J, the gap between germline ends came to 17 bases. Germline assignment: CDR1 SGHTA and CDR2 FQGNSA. CDR3 length: 16 residues. Clones were sequenced by immunoSEQ multiplex PCR, and TCRdb holds only the in-frame ones, with some missing. Found here are some 200,000 clones, approximately 85% of them singletons; the top ten hold more than 2%. The sample comprised peripheral blood. The clonotype comes from a woman in her seventies with COVID-19, enrolled during active disease. V gene TRBV7-2 combines with J gene TRBJ1-6; TRBD1 is a possible D gene (5 bases). The CDR3 coding sequence is TGTGCCAGCAGCCCCAGACGTCAGGGAAGTAATTCACCCCTCCACTTT. Amino acids: CASSPRRQGSNSPLHF. The variable domain in full, with the rest retrieved from reference TRBV7-2 and TRBJ1-6, is GAGVSQSPSNKVTEKGKDVELRCDPISGHTALYWYRQSLGQGLEFLIYFQGNSAPDKSGLPSDRFSAERTGGSVSTLTIQRTQQEDSAVYLCASSPRRQGSNSPLHFGNGTRLTVT.